This T cell receptor beta chain stems from a study of blood T cell repertoires in COVID-19. Study background: Donors in the United States, Italy and Spain gave samples during acute or convalescent COVID-19. T cells, B-cell-depleted T cells, or PBMCs provided the cDNA or gDNA that served as material.

Deletions cut 2 bases from V and 7 bases from J, with 9 bases between. The CDR3 extends over 14 amino acids. Germline V lookup: CDR1 MNHEY, CDR2 SVGAGI. As handled by the study authors: Estimation of nucleated cell counts relied on the amplification of reference gene primers. TCRdb keeps only in-frame clones here, not all; method: immunoSEQ multiplex PCR. That table furnishes V, J and clone size, whereas the DNA furnished D and trimming. The sample yields around 72,000 clones, over 65% seen once. Sequenced: peripheral blood. This chain uses TRBV6-5 with TRBJ1-6; TRBD1 is a possible D gene (5 bases). This sequence was found in a woman older than 75 with acute or convalescent COVID-19. This CDR3 is CASSYHQGNSPLHF. CDR3 coding DNA: TGTGCCAGCAGTTACCACCAGGGCAATTCACCCCTCCACTTT.